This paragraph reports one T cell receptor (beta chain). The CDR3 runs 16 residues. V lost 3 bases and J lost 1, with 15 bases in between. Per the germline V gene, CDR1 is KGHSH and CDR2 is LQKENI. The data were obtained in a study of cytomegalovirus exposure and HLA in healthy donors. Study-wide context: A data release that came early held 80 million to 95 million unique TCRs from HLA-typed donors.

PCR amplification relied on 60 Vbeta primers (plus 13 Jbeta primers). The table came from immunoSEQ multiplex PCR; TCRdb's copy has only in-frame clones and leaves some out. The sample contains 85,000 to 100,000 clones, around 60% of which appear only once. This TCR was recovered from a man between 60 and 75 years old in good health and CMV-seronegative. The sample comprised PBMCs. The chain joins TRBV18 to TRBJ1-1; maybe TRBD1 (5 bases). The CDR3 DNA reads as TGTGCCAGCTCACCCCTCCCCATCGACAGGAACACTGAAGCTTTCTTT. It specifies CASSPLPIDRNTEAFF. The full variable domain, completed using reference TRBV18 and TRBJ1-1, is NAGVMQNPRHLVRRRGQEARLRCSPMKGHSHVYWYRQLPEEGLKFMVYLQKENIIDESGMPKERFSAEFPKEGPSILRIQQVVRGDSAAYFCASSPLPIDRNTEAFFGQGTRLTVV.